Below, 14 T cell receptor beta chains from the same sample are listed, as sequenced in a study of shared clonotypes between healthy human individuals. This table comes from immunoSEQ multiplex PCR, and its TCRdb copy is limited to in-frame clones, with some not included. The sample lists 2.3 million or so clones; approximately 93% were seen once. Sequencing was performed on naive CD4+ T cells from PBMCs. As for subset: CD45RA+ positively selected. The receptors shown here come from a man aged 18 to 30 in good health. Some clones in this sample may be carry-over from other donors' samples.

The rearrangement joins TRBV18 to TRBJ2-2; TRBD2 is a possible D gene (5 bases). In germline, CDR1 is KGHSH, CDR2 LQKENI. The CDR3 is 14 residues long. The V end lost 1 base, the J end lost 3 bases, and 6 bases lay between the germline ends. Written as DNA, the CDR3 is TGTGCCAGCTCACCACAGGGAGACACCGGGGAGCTGTTTTTT. Amino acid sequence: CASSPQGDTGELFF.

V is TRBV2 and J is TRBJ1-2, with a possible D match to TRBD1 (5 bases). The V gene's germline CDR1 is SNHLY and CDR2 FYNNEI. The CDR3 has 12 amino acids. The V gene lost 2 bases and the J gene lost 8 bases, with 9 bases spanning the gap. The chain's CDR3 is CASSERGWGYTF. The CDR3, as DNA: TGTGCCAGCAGTGAAAGGGGATGGGGCTACACCTTC.

In this sample, this clone turned up once. Other nucleotide sequences in the sample specify the same CDR3. The chain is built from TRBV7-3 and TRBJ2-3, with TRBD2 matching over 12 bases. The length of the CDR3 is 15 residues. CDR1 is SGHTA and CDR2 is FQGTGA in the germline V gene. V lost 5 bases, J lost 1 base, and 1 base stayed unmatched. The CDR3 here is CASSPSGGGTDTQYF. For the CDR3, the DNA is TGTGCCAGCAGCCCTAGCGGGGGGGGCACAGATACGCAGTATTTT.

The chain carries TRBV15 and TRBJ2-7; D is possibly TRBD2 (5 bases). Germline-derived CDR1 and CDR2 are LNHNV and YYDKDF (reference sequence). This CDR3 is built from 16 residues. V was shortened by 5 bases and J by 4 bases, with 21 bases between the two germline ends. The CDR3 here is CATSQILPRGPYEQYF. In nucleotides, the CDR3 is TGTGCCACCAGCCAGATCCTTCCTCGAGGGCCTTACGAGCAGTACTTC.

V and J are TRBV5-1 and TRBJ1-1, with unresolved D. V lost 0 bases and J 7 bases, leaving 16 bases between the germline ends. CDR3 size: 15 residues. Germline CDR1 is SGHRS and CDR2 is YFSETQ. The CDR3, as DNA: TGCGCCAGCAGCTTGGAGGTTGGACTGGCCAGTGAAGCTTTCTTT. Translated: CASSLEVGLASEAFF.

This chain connects TRBV5-1 to TRBJ2-3; TRBD2 matches 7 bases. Germline V CDR1 and CDR2: SGHRS, YFSETQ. The ends lost 0 bases at V and 2 bases at J; junction bases unmatched: 6. The CDR3 consists of 16 residues. CDR3 sequence: CASSLARDYLTDTQYF. CDR3 DNA sequence: TGCGCCAGCAGCTTGGCCCGGGACTATCTCACAGATACGCAGTATTTT.

CDR3 DNA sequence: TGTGCCAGTGGGGGGCCGGATACGCAGTATTTT. This codes for CASGGPDTQYF. The rearrangement links TRBV27 to TRBJ2-3; D possibly matches TRBD1 or TRBD2 (6 bases each). The CDR3 is 11 residues long. V was pared by 9 bases and J by 6 bases, with 10 bases between. Germline V gives CDR1 MNHEY, CDR2 SMNVEV (reference sequence).

Worth noting for this clone: The sample contains more than one DNA sequence encoding this CDR3. The chain links TRBV18 to TRBJ2-7; TRBD1 matches 9 bases. Trimming cost V 3 bases and J 2 bases; bases outside gene matches: 2. This CDR3 has 14 residues. Germline-derived CDR1 and CDR2 are KGHSH and LQKENI. CDR3 sequence (DNA): TGTGCCAGCTCACCTCGGACAGGGGCCTACGAGCAGTACTTC. Encoded protein: CASSPRTGAYEQYF.

The V and J genes are TRBV4-1 and TRBJ1-4, with D possibly being TRBD1 (6 bases). Germline CDR1 and CDR2: MGHRA and YSYEKL. The CDR3 has 16 residues. Trimming removed 8 bases at V and 2 bases at J, with 18 bases between. DNA for the CDR3: TGCGCCAGCGGAGCTGGCAGGGGTAACACTAATGAAAAACTGTTTTTT. Translated, it gives CASGAGRGNTNEKLFF.

The chain has TRBV5-4 and TRBJ2-7; 9 bases map to TRBD1. Germline V gives CDR1 SGHNT, CDR2 YYREEE (reference sequence). V shed 4 bases and J 2 bases; nucleotides not matched to a gene: 7. This CDR3 region has 15 residues. The CDR3 DNA reads as TGTGCCAGCAGCGATACCGGGACAGGGACCTACGAGCAGTACTTC. Translating it yields CASSDTGTGTYEQYF.

The chain carries TRBV6-4 and TRBJ2-3; D remains unclear. The CDR3 sequence is 17 residues long. Per the germline V gene, CDR1 is MRHNA and CDR2 is SNTAGT. V lost 2 bases and J lost 0, with 15 bases in between. Written as DNA, the CDR3 is TGTGCCAGCAGTGACACGGCTAAACGGGCTAGCACAGATACGCAGTATTTT. Encoded protein: CASSDTAKRASTDTQYF.

This sequence joins TRBV9 and TRBJ2-1; D not resolved. Germline CDR1 is SGDLS and CDR2 is YYNGEE. V was shortened by 0 bases and J by 10 bases, with 17 bases between the two germline ends. The CDR3 runs to 15 residues. CDR3 loop: CASSVGRSHTQEQFF. In nucleotides, the CDR3 is TGTGCCAGCAGCGTAGGACGGAGCCATACGCAGGAGCAGTTCTTC.

The chain recombines TRBV5-5 with TRBJ2-7; 8 bases align to TRBD1. V was clipped by 7 bases and J by 5 bases; unmatched bases: 11. CDR1 is SGHKS, CDR2 YYEKEE, per germline (reference sequence). CDR3 length: 14 residues. The CDR3 region has the DNA TGTGCCAGCGGACGGGACAGGCAGAGGAACGAGCAGTACTTC. Protein: CASGRDRQRNEQYF.

This sequence joins TRBV5-6 and TRBJ2-5; TRBD1 matches at 7 bases. Germline V CDR1 and CDR2: SGHDT, YYEEEE. There are 15 residues in the CDR3. Trimming cost V 4 bases and J 7 bases; bases outside gene matches: 13. CDR3: CASSKGQLTRGTQYF. The CDR3 DNA follows: TGTGCCAGCAGCAAGGGACAGCTTACGAGGGGGACCCAGTACTTC.